Each of the 9 T cell receptor beta chains below was sequenced from the same sample in a study of T cells in Graves' hyperthyroidism and ophthalmopathy. Researchers took RNA transcripts and amplified the TCR beta CDR3 regions from them. Carried out on the TCR CDR3, a first-round RT-PCR used the HTBI primer set. TCRdb re-derived calls from the multiplex PCR reads in MiXCR, one entry per CDR3 protein. The data hold about 290,000 distinct CDR3 sequences, with roughly 14% observed a single time. Sequenced: blood. These receptors were obtained from a woman aged 25 to 39 with Graves' hyperthyroidism that later progressed to Graves' ophthalmopathy.

This clonotype was recorded many times. This sequence joins TRBV20-1 and TRBJ2-1, with TRBD2 matching 9 bases. CDR3 size: 15 residues. J was trimmed by 7 bases and V by 5 bases; bases with no gene match: 12. Germline CDR1 and CDR2: DFQATT and SNEGSKA (reference sequence). This CDR3 is CSAPPLAGNGNEQFF. For the CDR3, the DNA is TGCAGTGCTCCTCCTCTAGCGGGGAACGGGAATGAGCAGTTCTTC.

Points on this clonotype: This may stem from a read error, because a much larger clone lies one nucleotide away. V usage is TRBV10-3 and J usage is TRBJ2-3; 7 bases are shared with TRBD2. The CDR3 contains 16 residues. With 4 bases clipped from V and 4 bases from J, the junction kept 11 bases outside the gene matches. In germline, CDR1 is ENHRY, CDR2 SYGVKD. The CDR3 DNA reads TGTGCCATCAGTGCGCTAGCGGAAGGGCAGGCAGATACGCAGTATTTT. Encoded protein: CAISALAEGQADTQYF.

The sample holds many counts of this clonotype. The chain employs TRBV5-1 and TRBJ2-7; the match to TRBD1 covers 7 bases. J gave up 6 bases and V 4 bases, and 4 bases lay outside the gene matches. The CDR3 has 12 amino acids. Germline CDR1 SGHRS, CDR2 YFSETQ. CDR3 coding DNA: TGCGCCAGCAGCCCAGACAGGGTCGAGCAGTACTTC. Translation: CASSPDRVEQYF.

In this sample, this clonotype turned up many times. This chain joins TRBV6-2 or TRBV6-3 and TRBJ1-1, with TRBD1 as a possible D gene (5 bases). The CDR3 loop spans 14 amino acids. The germline V gene encodes CDR1 MNHEY and CDR2 SVGEGT. V was trimmed by 6 bases and J by 5 bases, leaving 16 bases between them. The CDR3 DNA is TGTGCCAGCAGGCTACAGGATTTTGGGACTGAAGCTTTCTTT. This encodes CASRLQDFGTEAFF.

This clonotype occurred many times. The V gene is TRBV18, the J gene TRBJ2-1; D not resolved. CDR1 is KGHSH and CDR2 is LQKENI in the germline V gene. This CDR3 comprises 16 residues. V was cut by 0 bases and J by 2 bases, with 11 bases left in between. This CDR3 reads CASSPPGYPTYNEQFF. DNA for the CDR3: TGTGCCAGCTCACCACCGGGCTATCCCACCTACAATGAGCAGTTCTTC. Full variable domain (outside the CDR3, taken from reference TRBV18 and TRBJ2-1): NAGVMQNPRHLVRRRGQEARLRCSPMKGHSHVYWYRQLPEEGLKFMVYLQKENIIDESGMPKERFSAEFPKEGPSILRIQQVVRGDSAAYFCASSPPGYPTYNEQFFGPGTRLTVL.

This clonotype was counted many times. The rearrangement links TRBV9 to TRBJ1-2; 8 bases are shared with TRBD1. The V segment lost 0 bases and the J segment 4 bases; nucleotides outside the gene matches: 14. The CDR3 sequence is 18 residues long. CDR1 SGDLS and CDR2 YYNGEE come from the germline V gene. The CDR3 DNA sequence: TGTGCCAGCAGCGTAGCGCCAGGACAGGGCAAAAGGAGCTATGGCTACACCTTC. Translating it yields CASSVAPGQGKRSYGYTF. The whole variable domain, remainder taken from reference TRBV9 and TRBJ1-2, is DSGVTQTPKHLITATGQRVTLRCSPRSGDLSVYWYQQSLDQGLQFLIQYYNGEERAKGNILERFSAQQFPDLHSELNLSSLELGDSALYFCASSVAPGQGKRSYGYTFGSGTRLTVV.

This clonotype was seen at least ten times. The gene calls are TRBV5-6 and TRBJ2-1, with 10 nucleotides matching TRBD2. The CDR3 loop spans 14 amino acids. CDR1 is SGHDT, CDR2 YYEEEE, per germline. J was trimmed by 6 bases and V by 6 bases; bases with no gene match: 6. The CDR3 region is CASTLAGLFNEQFF. As DNA, the CDR3 is TGTGCCAGCACACTAGCGGGACTTTTCAATGAGCAGTTCTTC.

This clonotype was seen at least ten times. The CDR3 bases are TGTGCCAGCAGCCTGACAGCGAACACTGAAGCTTTCTTT. This codes for CASSLTANTEAFF. The rearrangement links TRBV12-3 or TRBV12-4 to TRBJ1-1, with D perhaps matching TRBD1 (5 bases). The V end lost 6 bases, the J end lost 1 base, and 9 bases lay between the germline ends. CDR3 size: 13 residues.

This clonotype was seen many times. This chain connects TRBV7-2 to TRBJ1-2; D possibly corresponds to TRBD1 (5 bases). The CDR3 loop spans 12 amino acids. Germline V CDR1 and CDR2: SGHTA, FQGNSA. Trimming removed 9 bases at V and 5 bases at J, with 13 bases between. CDR3 protein: CARTDFLYGYTF. The CDR3 DNA reads TGTGCCAGGACAGATTTTCTATATGGCTACACCTTC.